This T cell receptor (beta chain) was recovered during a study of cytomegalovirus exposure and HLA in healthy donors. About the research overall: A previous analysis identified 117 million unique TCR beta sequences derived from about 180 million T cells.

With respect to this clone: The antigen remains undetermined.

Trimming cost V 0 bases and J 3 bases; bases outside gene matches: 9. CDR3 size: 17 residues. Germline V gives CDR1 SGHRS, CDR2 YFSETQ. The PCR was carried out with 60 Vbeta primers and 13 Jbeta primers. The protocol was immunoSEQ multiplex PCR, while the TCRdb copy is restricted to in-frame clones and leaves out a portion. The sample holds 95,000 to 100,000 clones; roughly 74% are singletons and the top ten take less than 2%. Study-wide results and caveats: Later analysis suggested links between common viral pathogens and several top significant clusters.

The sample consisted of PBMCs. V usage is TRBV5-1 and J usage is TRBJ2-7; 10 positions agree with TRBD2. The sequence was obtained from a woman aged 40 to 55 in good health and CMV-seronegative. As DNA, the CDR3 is TGCGCCAGCAGCTTGGCGGTAAGCGGGAGGGCCCACTACGAGCAGTACTTC. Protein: CASSLAVSGRAHYEQYF.